The 21 T cell receptor beta chains in this list originate from one sample, sequenced in a study of T cells in Graves' hyperthyroidism and ophthalmopathy. Researchers amplified the TCR beta CDR3 regions from RNA transcripts. During a first-round RT-PCR of the TCR CDR3, the HTBI primer set was used. Via MiXCR, TCRdb re-called the multiplex PCR reads, giving one row per CDR3 protein. The data show under 550,000 distinct CDR3 sequences, approximately 20% seen once. Sequencing input: blood. The receptors were gathered from a man in his forties or fifties with Graves' ophthalmopathy.

In this sample, this clonotype turned up a few times. J is TRBJ2-7 and V is TRBV6-1; D might be TRBD1 (5 bases). The CDR3 length is 15 residues. The ends were cut back, 3 bases at V and 3 bases at J, with 15 bases in the middle. From germline, CDR1 is MNHNS and CDR2 SASEGT. The CDR3 region has the DNA TGTGCCAGCAGTGACCTGCCAGGGTATCACTACGAGCAGTACTTC. This translates into CASSDLPGYHYEQYF.

The chain recombines TRBV20-1 with TRBJ2-1; 10 bases agree with TRBD2. J gave up 9 bases and V 6 bases, and 11 bases lay outside the gene matches. The CDR3 sequence is 14 residues long. Germline CDR1 is DFQATT and CDR2 is SNEGSKA (reference sequence). The CDR3 DNA reads as TGCAGTGCCAGCGGGTTAGCGGGAGGAAGTGAGCAGTTCTTC. Residues: CSASGLAGGSEQFF.

This clonotype was observed a handful of times. This chain links TRBV18 with TRBJ2-2; D perhaps matches TRBD1 (6 bases). Germline V CDR1 and CDR2: KGHSH, LQKENI. There are 17 residues in the CDR3. The germline V and J ends were trimmed by 5 bases and 0 bases, with 16 bases remaining between them. Written as DNA, the CDR3 is TGTGCCAGCTCAGCGAAGACAGGACCTACGAACACCGGGGAGCTGTTTTTT. This codes for CASSAKTGPTNTGELFF.

This clonotype was seen more than once but under ten times. The genes are TRBV6-1 and TRBJ2-1; tentatively, D is TRBD2 (6 bases). In germline, CDR1 is MNHNS, CDR2 SASEGT. This CDR3 spans 15 amino acids. With 8 bases removed from V and 0 bases from J, the gap between germline ends came to 14 bases. DNA of the CDR3: TGTGCCAGCCGAGGGCGGGACCTCTCCTACAATGAGCAGTTCTTC. Its protein is CASRGRDLSYNEQFF.

In its sample, this clonotype was seen many times. The chain couples TRBV28 to TRBJ2-3; TRBD1 matches 8 bases. The CDR3 runs 15 residues. Trimming at V came to 3 bases and at J to 2 bases, leaving 4 bases not matched to a gene. Germline CDR1 is MDHEN and CDR2 is SYDVKM. CDR3 loop: CASSFQGAYTDTQYF. Here the CDR3 DNA reads TGTGCCAGCAGTTTCCAGGGGGCCTACACAGATACGCAGTATTTT. The whole variable domain, filled in from reference TRBV28 and TRBJ2-3, reads DVKVTQSSRYLVKRTGEKVFLECVQDMDHENMFWYRQDPGLGLRLIYFSYDVKMKEKGDIPEGYSVSREKKERFSLILESASTNQTSMYLCASSFQGAYTDTQYFGPGTRLTVL.

This sequence joins TRBV25-1 and TRBJ2-1; 7 bases match TRBD1. The CDR3 length is 16 residues. CDR1 is MGHDK, CDR2 SYGVNS, per germline. The J segment lost 4 bases and the V segment lost 3 bases, leaving 9 bases of the junction unmatched. The CDR3 region is CASSEGQPVLYNEQFF. CDR3 sequence (DNA): TGTGCCAGCAGTGAGGGACAGCCCGTTCTGTACAATGAGCAGTTCTTC.

CDR3 loop: CASSARAREGGYTF. The CDR3 DNA is TGTGCCAGCAGCGCCCGGGCCAGGGAGGGGGGCTACACCTTC. This chain uses TRBV9 with TRBJ1-2, with D tentatively TRBD1 (5 bases). V lost 3 bases to trimming and J lost 8 bases, with 17 bases between them. Germline values: CDR1 SGDLS, CDR2 YYNGEE. The CDR3 covers 14 residues.

This clonotype was seen a single time. CDR3 sequence reads: CASSSGMAGLKTQYF. DNA of the CDR3: TGCGCCAGCAGCTCAGGGATGGCGGGGTTGAAGACCCAGTACTTC. This chain links TRBV5-1 with TRBJ2-5; tentative D call: TRBD2 (6 bases). CDR1 and CDR2 from the germline V gene are SGHRS and YFSETQ. The CDR3 is made up of 15 amino acids. The V gene lost 3 bases and the J gene lost 6 bases, with 18 bases spanning the gap.

Concerning this clonotype itself: Possible read error: a much larger clone is one base away. The chain uses TRBV12-3 or TRBV12-4 and TRBJ1-3; D unresolved. V was cut by 3 bases and J by 0 bases, with 6 bases left in between. The CDR3 covers 14 residues. In nucleotides, the CDR3 is TGTGCCAGCAGTTTTTGGTCCTCTGGAAACACCATATATTTT. It is translated as CASSFWSSGNTIYF.

The table lists this clonotype with a few counts. The V call is TRBV7-3, the J call TRBJ2-2; possibly TRBD1 or TRBD2 for D (6 bases each). Per the germline V gene, CDR1 is SGHTA and CDR2 is FQGTGA. Trimming left V 6 bases short and J 6 bases short, with 14 bases between. The CDR3 has 14 amino acids. CDR3 amino acids: CASSSRGGPGELFF. DNA of the CDR3: TGTGCCAGCAGTTCACGTGGGGGGCCCGGGGAGCTGTTTTTT.

This clonotype was detected many times. The genes are TRBV20-1 and TRBJ2-3; D is uncertain. The CDR3 totals 14 residues. The germline CDR1 and CDR2 sequences are DFQATT and SNEGSKA (reference sequence). Trimming left V 3 bases short and J 6 bases short, with 16 bases between. DNA for the CDR3: TGCAGTGCTAGTACCGGATCCCTTTCCGATACGCAGTATTTT. It encodes CSASTGSLSDTQYF.

The V gene is TRBV27, the J gene TRBJ2-6; the D gene could be TRBD1 or TRBD2 (5 bases each). The CDR3 consists of 14 residues. The germline V gene encodes CDR1 MNHEY and CDR2 SMNVEV (reference sequence). V lost 6 bases and J 4 bases, leaving 10 bases between the germline ends. The CDR3 region is CASSRAGGANVLTF. DNA of the CDR3: TGTGCCAGCAGCAGGGCGGGCGGGGCCAACGTCCTGACTTTC.

The chain has TRBV28 and TRBJ2-1; D not certain. The V gene lost 3 bases and the J gene lost 0 bases, with 18 bases spanning the gap. This CDR3 is 18 amino acids long. CDR1 and CDR2 from the germline V gene are MDHEN and SYDVKM. The CDR3 loop reads CASSLPIRAHLSYNEQFF. The DNA for the CDR3 is TGTGCCAGCAGTTTGCCGATCCGGGCTCATCTCTCCTACAATGAGCAGTTCTTC.

The rearrangement links TRBV29-1 to TRBJ2-1, with D possibly matching TRBD2 (5 bases). Germline-derived CDR1 and CDR2 are SQVTM and ANQGSEA. The V end lost 6 bases, the J end lost 4 bases, and 10 bases lay between the germline ends. The CDR3 length is 12 residues. For the CDR3, the DNA is TGCAGCGTAGGGCTAGCTTACAATGAGCAGTTCTTC. It yields the protein CSVGLAYNEQFF.

This clonotype was detected many times. The rearrangement joins TRBV20-1 to TRBJ1-1; 9 bases align to TRBD1. CDR1 is DFQATT and CDR2 is SNEGSKA in the germline V gene (reference sequence). The CDR3 consists of 11 residues. V dropped 5 bases and J dropped 9; count of bases not matched to a gene: 4. The CDR3 loop is CSAGQGLKAFF. DNA of the CDR3: TGCAGTGCTGGACAGGGGTTGAAAGCTTTCTTT.

V gene TRBV10-3 combines with J gene TRBJ1-1; D might be TRBD1 (6 bases). Trimming removed 8 bases from V and 0 bases from J, with 13 bases in between. The length of the CDR3 is 14 residues. CDR1 is ENHRY and CDR2 is SYGVKD in the germline V gene. The CDR3 protein is CAIGGRTVNTEAFF. The CDR3, as DNA: TGTGCCATCGGGGGGCGGACAGTGAACACTGAAGCTTTCTTT.

This clonotype was found many times. CDR3 coding DNA: TGTGCCAGCAGCTACGACACACCTGGCCCCTACAATGAGCAGTTCTTC. Its protein is CASSYDTPGPYNEQFF. V and J are TRBV7-9 and TRBJ2-1; D gene uncertain. Per germline, CDR1 SEHNR and CDR2 FQNEAQ (reference sequence). Trimming pared 4 bases from V and 2 bases from J, leaving 15 bases between. The length of the CDR3 is 16 residues.

The V gene is TRBV27, the J gene TRBJ2-3; D not resolved. Trimming left V 2 bases short and J 1 base short, with 16 bases between. The germline V gene encodes CDR1 MNHEY and CDR2 SMNVEV (reference sequence). The CDR3 has 17 residues. The CDR3 is CASSLNCADIRTDTQYF. The DNA for the CDR3 is TGTGCCAGCAGTTTAAATTGCGCAGATATTCGCACAGATACGCAGTATTTT.

This clonotype was detected many times. The J gene is TRBJ2-7, the V gene TRBV6-1; D unresolved. The CDR3 spans 13 residues. V dropped 4 bases and J dropped 1 base, with 8 bases sitting between them. Germline CDR1 is MNHNS and CDR2 is SASEGT. The CDR3, as DNA: TGTGCCAGCAGTGTACGGACGTCCTACGAGCAGTACTTC. Amino acid sequence: CASSVRTSYEQYF.

The chain carries TRBV7-9 and TRBJ1-6, with a tentative D call TRBD1 (5 bases). The CDR3 extends over 14 amino acids. V was shortened by 6 bases and J by 5 bases, with 11 bases between the two germline ends. In germline, CDR1 is SEHNR, CDR2 FQNEAQ (reference sequence). Written as DNA, the CDR3 is TGTGCCAGCAGTGGGGACGGCAATAATTCACCCCTCCACTTT. Translation: CASSGDGNNSPLHF.

This clonotype was detected a few times. This chain links TRBV7-8 with TRBJ2-7; D uncertain. CDR1 SGHVS and CDR2 FQNEAQ come from the germline V gene. V was pared by 3 bases and J by 4 bases, with 13 bases between. The CDR3 has 14 residues. CDR3 region: CASSLTRNRYEQYF. For the CDR3, the DNA is TGTGCCAGCAGCTTGACAAGAAACCGGTACGAGCAGTACTTC.